These 22 T cell receptor beta chains were sequenced from one sample in a study of blood T cell repertoires in COVID-19. This table comes from immunoSEQ multiplex PCR, and its TCRdb copy is limited to in-frame clones, with some not included. The profile shows hundreds of thousands of clones, around 88% of them singletons. The material sequenced was PBMCs or T cells enriched from blood (not recorded which). The source is a woman between 40 and 50 years old with acute COVID-19.

This chain connects TRBV5-8 to TRBJ1-1, with 7 positions matching TRBD1. Germline trimming cut 1 base from V and 1 base from J; bases unmatched to any gene: 1. The germline CDR1 and CDR2 sequences are SGHTS and YDEGEE. This CDR3 is built from 14 residues. The CDR3 sequence: CASSLTGANTEAFF. CDR3 DNA: TGTGCCAGCAGCTTGACAGGGGCGAACACTGAAGCTTTCTTT.

The chain carries TRBV6-5 and TRBJ2-7; TRBD1 matches at 7 bases. Germline CDR1 MNHEY, CDR2 SVGAGI. Germline trimming cut 8 bases from V and 6 bases from J; bases unmatched to any gene: 10. CDR3 length equals 13 residues. The CDR3 here is CASLGQGVGEQYF. CDR3 nucleotide sequence: TGTGCCAGCTTGGGCCAGGGGGTAGGCGAGCAGTACTTC.

V usage is TRBV25-1 and J usage is TRBJ2-3; TRBD2 is a possible D gene (6 bases). Trimming removed 4 bases at V and 1 base at J, with 15 bases between. The CDR3 runs to 16 residues. CDR1 is MGHDK and CDR2 is SYGVNS in the germline V gene. The CDR3 reads CASSVVSGGGTDTQYF. CDR3 DNA: TGTGCCAGCAGTGTAGTGAGCGGAGGGGGCACAGATACGCAGTATTTT.

The DNA of the CDR3 is TGTGCCAGCAGTTCAGGCGGAGGGGACTTCTATGGCTACACCTTC. Amino acid sequence: CASSSGGGDFYGYTF. The chain combines TRBV27 with TRBJ1-2, with D perhaps matching TRBD1 (5 bases). The CDR3 spans 15 residues. Germline CDR1 and CDR2: MNHEY and SMNVEV (reference sequence). V lost 4 bases and J lost 4, with 16 bases in between.

This clone was seen just once. The chain links TRBV30 to TRBJ1-1; TRBD1 matches 7 bases. The V and J ends lost 0 bases and 4 bases, in that order; junction bases with no gene match: 2. The CDR3 sequence is 13 residues long. Germline values: CDR1 GTSNPN, CDR2 SVGIG (reference sequence). The DNA of the CDR3 is TGTGCCTGGAGTGTAACAGGGGCCACTGAAGCTTTCTTT. As protein: CAWSVTGATEAFF.

The rearrangement uses TRBV30 and TRBJ1-5; TRBD1 agrees at 9 bases. From germline, CDR1 is GTSNPN and CDR2 SVGIG (reference sequence). This CDR3 spans 16 amino acids. Trimming removed 0 bases from V and 7 bases from J; junction bases left unmatched: 10. CDR3 DNA: TGTGCCTGGAGTGTTGGAACAGGGGGCGCAAAGCAGCCCCAGCATTTT. Amino acids: CAWSVGTGGAKQPQHF.

The chain couples TRBV7-2 to TRBJ2-1; 11 positions agree with TRBD2. This CDR3 is 15 amino acids long. After removal of 2 bases from V and 7 bases from J, the junction contained 4 bases not matched to a gene. Germline values: CDR1 SGHTA, CDR2 FQGNSA. The CDR3 region has the DNA TGTGCCAGCAGCTTAAGACTAGCGGGAAGGAATGAGCAGTTCTTC. Protein: CASSLRLAGRNEQFF.

V is TRBV18 and J is TRBJ1-5, with TRBD1 as a possible D gene (6 bases). V was shortened by 5 bases and J by 3 bases, with 14 bases between the two germline ends. The CDR3 length is 15 residues. CDR1 and CDR2 from the germline V gene are KGHSH and LQKENI. CDR3 nucleotide sequence: TGTGCCAGCTCAGTATCCGGGACATCCAATCAGCCCCAGCATTTT. Residues: CASSVSGTSNQPQHF.

The chain couples TRBV27 to TRBJ2-1, with 7 bases matching TRBD2. V was pared by 3 bases and J by 9 bases, with 8 bases of the junction left unmatched. This CDR3 region has 14 residues. Germline V gives CDR1 MNHEY, CDR2 SMNVEV (reference sequence). CDR3 DNA sequence: TGTGCCAGCAGTTTTTACGGGAGGACGGTTGAGCAGTTCTTC. Translation: CASSFYGRTVEQFF.

This clone has only one observation. The chain employs TRBV6-5 and TRBJ2-5, with D possibly matching TRBD1 (6 bases). The CDR3 is made up of 14 amino acids. Germline assignment: CDR1 MNHEY and CDR2 SVGAGI. The V gene lost 6 bases and the J gene lost 0 bases, with 11 bases spanning the gap. The CDR3: CASSRGPDQETQYF. In DNA form, the CDR3 reads TGTGCCAGCAGCAGGGGACCAGACCAAGAGACCCAGTACTTC.

The chain joins TRBV3-1 (or the pseudogene TRBV3-2) to TRBJ1-4; 7 bases agree with TRBD1. V lost 1 base to trimming and J lost 1 base; unmatched junction nucleotides: 6. This CDR3 has 17 amino acids. Germline V CDR1 and CDR2: LGHDT, YNNKEL (reference sequence). The CDR3 nucleotides read TGTGCCAGCAGCCAAGGGACAGGAACCTTAACTAATGAAAAACTGTTTTTT. Translating gives CASSQGTGTLTNEKLFF.

V gene TRBV2 combines with J gene TRBJ2-3; maybe TRBD2 (6 bases). The germline gives CDR1 SNHLY, CDR2 FYNNEI. CDR3 length equals 13 residues. Trimming removed 7 bases from V and 0 bases from J, with 8 bases in between. The CDR3 DNA sequence: TGTGCCAGCACGCGGGATAGCACAGATACGCAGTATTTT. Residues: CASTRDSTDTQYF.

The rearrangement links TRBV7-9 to TRBJ1-1, with D unresolved. Germline CDR1 and CDR2: SEHNR and FQNEAQ (reference sequence). This CDR3 spans 15 amino acids. V was pared by 2 bases and J by 5 bases, with 15 bases between. The CDR3: CASSLRPRGFTEAFF. CDR3 DNA sequence: TGTGCCAGCAGCTTACGTCCTCGAGGGTTTACTGAAGCTTTCTTT.

This clone was seen only once. Here the CDR3 DNA reads TGTGCCAGCAGCCCCCGGACAGGGTCACCCAATGAGCAGTTCTTC. Its translation is CASSPRTGSPNEQFF. The chain carries TRBV13 and TRBJ2-1; 8 bases are a match to TRBD1. V was pared by 5 bases and J by 6 bases, with 9 bases of the junction left unmatched. The germline CDR1 and CDR2 sequences are PRHDT and FYEKMQ (reference sequence). The length of the CDR3 is 15 residues.

This chain joins TRBV9 and TRBJ2-1; weak D call: TRBD2 (5 bases). The germline CDR1 and CDR2 sequences are SGDLS and YYNGEE. The V end was cut by 0 bases, the J end by 7 bases, with 17 bases between. The CDR3 length is 16 residues. CDR3 loop: CASSVGFHRVANEQFF. CDR3 coding DNA: TGTGCCAGCAGCGTAGGGTTTCATAGGGTAGCGAATGAGCAGTTCTTC.

J is TRBJ1-4 and V is TRBV28; D possibly corresponds to TRBD1 (5 bases). Germline lookup yields CDR1 MDHEN and CDR2 SYDVKM. The V and J ends lost 0 bases and 5 bases respectively, with 13 bases between them. This CDR3 has 16 amino acids. CDR3 sequence: CASSLWGGVGNEKLFF. CDR3 sequence (DNA): TGTGCCAGCAGTTTATGGGGGGGAGTGGGGAATGAAAAACTGTTTTTT.

V usage is TRBV18 and J usage is TRBJ1-1; maybe TRBD1 (6 bases). Germline values: CDR1 KGHSH, CDR2 LQKENI. V dropped 6 bases and J dropped 2 bases, with 13 bases sitting between them. This CDR3 has 14 amino acids. CDR3 protein: CASSYRADNTEAFF. For the CDR3, the DNA is TGTGCCAGCTCCTACAGGGCAGATAACACTGAAGCTTTCTTT.

The chain is built from TRBV19 and TRBJ2-3; D might be TRBD2 (6 bases). Between the trimmed V and J ends, which lost 3 bases and 0 bases, there was a span of 10 bases. This CDR3 is 15 amino acids long. Germline V gene data show CDR1 as LNHDA and CDR2 as SQIVND (reference sequence). CDR3 in amino acids: CASSITGLSTDTQYF. CDR3 bases: TGTGCCAGTAGTATCACGGGACTCAGCACAGATACGCAGTATTTT.

The chain is built from TRBV5-1 and TRBJ2-3; D is unresolved. CDR3 size: 11 residues. Germline CDR1 is SGHRS and CDR2 is YFSETQ. Trimming cost V 3 bases and J 6 bases, with 5 bases left between them. The CDR3 loop is CASSSADTQYF. In DNA form, the CDR3 reads TGCGCCAGCAGCTCAGCGGATACGCAGTATTTT.

In its sample, this clone was seen a few times. Its ends do not fully match the called genes, so a read error is possible. The V gene is TRBV7-7, the J gene TRBJ2-5; 10 nucleotides agree with TRBD2. The CDR3 runs 15 residues. The V gene's germline CDR1 is SSHAT and CDR2 FNYEAQ (reference sequence). The CDR3 DNA reads TGTGCTAGCAGCCGCATGAGCGGGAGGGCCGAGACCCAGTACTTC. Protein: CASSRMSGRAETQYF.

V gene TRBV6-5 combines with J gene TRBJ2-7; D is unresolved. V was trimmed by 4 bases and J by 2 bases, leaving 15 bases between them. This CDR3 is built from 15 residues. The germline CDR1 and CDR2 sequences are MNHEY and SVGAGI. CDR3 in amino acids: CASSFLPDHTYEQYF. The CDR3 DNA sequence: TGTGCCAGCAGTTTCCTCCCCGATCACACCTACGAGCAGTACTTC.

This chain uses TRBV4-1 with TRBJ1-2; TRBD1 matches at 8 bases. V lost 0 bases to trimming and J lost 8 bases; unmatched junction nucleotides: 14. The CDR3 has 17 residues. Germline CDR1 and CDR2: MGHRA and YSYEKL. For the CDR3, the DNA is TGCGCCAGCAGCCAAGAGGGATTTTCTGGACAGGGAAGCGGCTACACCTTC. Amino acids: CASSQEGFSGQGSGYTF.